This entry features one TCR beta chain sequence. Germline CDR1 is SGHRS and CDR2 is YFSETQ. V was pared by 2 bases and J by 3 bases, with 5 bases between. The CDR3 totals 13 residues. The sort gate was single viable CD3+CD4+CD8-CD45RO+ cells for memory CD4+ T cells. Donors' CMV status reflects serum IgG against pp150, pp28, p38, p52. CD4+ T cells were isolated by positive magnetic selection. This record belongs to a study of memory CD4+ T cells and cytomegalovirus serostatus. The overall study: Of the healthy Belgian adults, several were CMV seropositive and 24 seronegative.

Methods used by the authors: After removing out-of-frame reads, 2.3 million or so distinct TCRbeta sequences remained. TCRdb's copy holds only in-frame clones and misses some; the assay was immunoSEQ multiplex PCR. The V and J calls and clone size come from that table; D and trimming were worked out from the DNA. The sample has some 50,000 clones; roughly 79% are singletons. The receptor's source is an adult in good health and CMV-seronegative. This chain connects TRBV5-1 to TRBJ1-4; no definite D call. The sequenced sample was memory CD4+ T cells from blood. The CDR3, as DNA: TGCGCCAGCAGCTTAGGACCTAATGAAAAACTGTTTTTT. Its translation: CASSLGPNEKLFF.